Presented here are 19 T cell receptor beta chains from one specimen sequenced in a study of cytomegalovirus exposure and HLA in healthy donors. PCR amplification relied on 60 Vbeta primers (plus 13 Jbeta primers). Sequenced by immunoSEQ multiplex PCR; TCRdb stores in-frame clones only, minus some. The table shows about 180,000 clones, with 70% to 85% occurring only once. The material sequenced was PBMCs. Receptors originate from a woman under 40 in good health and CMV-seropositive.

The genes are TRBV7-7 and TRBJ2-1; no clear D gene. This CDR3 is built from 13 residues. Germline V gives CDR1 SSHAT, CDR2 FNYEAQ (reference sequence). V shed 5 bases and J shed 9 bases, with 14 bases lying between them. The CDR3 region is CASSHESESEQFF. The CDR3 coding sequence is TGTGCCAGCAGCCACGAGAGCGAGAGTGAGCAGTTCTTC.

This chain connects TRBV7-2 to TRBJ2-5, with 10 bases fitting TRBD1. CDR1 is SGHTA, CDR2 FQGNSA, per germline. Trimming removed 5 bases from V and 5 bases from J; junction bases left unmatched: 8. The CDR3 covers 15 residues. CDR3 residues: CASSARQGAGETQYF. CDR3 coding DNA: TGTGCCAGCAGCGCCCGACAGGGGGCGGGTGAGACCCAGTACTTC.

The chain carries TRBV6-1 and TRBJ1-5; 7 bases match TRBD1. In germline, CDR1 is MNHNS, CDR2 SASEGT. This CDR3 has 16 amino acids. The ends lost 2 bases at V and 2 bases at J; junction bases unmatched: 6. The CDR3 DNA is TGTGCCAGCAGTGAAAGGGGGCGCCCCGGCAATCAGCCCCAGCATTTT. Residues: CASSERGRPGNQPQHF.

J is TRBJ2-1 and V is TRBV21-1; the table's D call of TRBD2 was not tested on the DNA. TRBV21-1 is a pseudogene. This CDR3 is 17 amino acids long. The CDR3 spells CASSKTSGSATGNEQFF. CDR3 sequence (DNA): TGTGCCAGCAGCAAGACTAGCGGGAGCGCTACGGGTAATGAGCAGTTCTTC.

This clone was seen only once. The chain links TRBV6-1 to TRBJ2-1, with 11 bases lining up with TRBD2. The CDR3 consists of 14 residues. The V and J ends lost 6 bases and 5 bases, in that order; junction bases with no gene match: 3. CDR1 is MNHNS, CDR2 SASEGT, per germline. The DNA for the CDR3 is TGTGCCAGCAGGACTAGCGGGACTCACAATGAGCAGTTCTTC. Translated, it gives CASRTSGTHNEQFF.

V is TRBV6-1 and J is TRBJ2-5; 8 positions match TRBD2. Per the germline V gene, CDR1 is MNHNS and CDR2 is SASEGT. With 0 bases clipped from V and 5 bases from J, the junction kept 11 bases outside the gene matches. The CDR3 sequence is 17 residues long. The CDR3 DNA sequence: TGTGCCAGCAGTGAAGCCCTTGCCGGGGGGGGCTCGGAGACCCAGTACTTC. Translating it yields CASSEALAGGGSETQYF.

This clone was observed a few times. One end of the junction fails to match germline, which may point to a read error. V gene TRBV5-1 combines with J gene TRBJ2-1; the D is unclear. This CDR3 contains 12 residues. Germline V CDR1 and CDR2: SGHRS, YFSETQ. The chain's CDR3 is CASSLPPRPSIF. The DNA of the CDR3 is TGCGCCAGCAGCTTGCCCCCACGTCCGAGCATCTTC.

This chain joins TRBV28 and TRBJ2-3; D perhaps matches TRBD1 (5 bases). V lost 2 bases, J lost 0 bases, and 12 bases lay in between. The V gene's germline CDR1 is MDHEN and CDR2 SYDVKM. This CDR3 is built from 16 residues. The CDR3 sequence is CASSLIQGISTDTQYF. The CDR3 nucleotides read TGTGCCAGCAGTTTAATTCAGGGAATAAGCACAGATACGCAGTATTTT.

This clone was detected a few times. This chain uses TRBV10-3 with TRBJ2-1; TRBD2 agrees at 10 bases. The germline gives CDR1 ENHRY, CDR2 SYGVKD. The CDR3 is made up of 14 amino acids. Trimming at V came to 10 bases and at J to 6 bases, leaving 9 bases not matched to a gene. The CDR3 here is CATRSGRTSNEQFF. The CDR3 bases are TGTGCCACTCGTAGCGGGAGGACCTCCAATGAGCAGTTCTTC.

The rearrangement joins TRBV6-5 to TRBJ2-2, with D unresolved. Germline CDR1 is MNHEY and CDR2 is SVGAGI. With 5 bases removed from V and 1 base from J, the gap between germline ends came to 8 bases. This CDR3 contains 14 residues. This chain's CDR3 is CASSTRGNTGELFF. As DNA, the CDR3 is TGTGCCAGCAGTACCCGCGGGAACACCGGGGAGCTGTTTTTT.

The chain joins TRBV5-1 to TRBJ2-5, with TRBD2 identical over 7 bases. In germline, CDR1 is SGHRS, CDR2 YFSETQ. Trimming took 2 bases from V and 3 from J; bases not matched to a gene: 4. The CDR3 runs 14 residues. CDR3 loop: CASSFTAGEETQYF. Written as DNA, the CDR3 is TGCGCCAGCAGCTTCACGGCGGGAGAAGAGACCCAGTACTTC. The full variable domain, rest sourced from reference TRBV5-1 and TRBJ2-5, is KAGVTQTPRYLIKTRGQQVTLSCSPISGHRSVSWYQQTPGQGLQFLFEYFSETQRNKGNFPGRFSGRQFSNSRSEMNVSTLELGDSALYLCASSFTAGEETQYFGPGTRLLVL.

The chain joins TRBV5-5 to TRBJ2-7, with TRBD2 matching over 10 bases. CDR1 SGHKS and CDR2 YYEKEE come from the germline V gene (reference sequence). V shed 0 bases and J 7 bases; nucleotides not matched to a gene: 10. This CDR3 has 16 amino acids. CDR3 region: CASSLERLAGALEQYF. CDR3 bases: TGTGCCAGCAGCTTGGAGAGGCTAGCGGGAGCGCTTGAGCAGTACTTC.

This sequence joins TRBV28 and TRBJ1-1; a weak D match, TRBD1 (5 bases). Trimming cost V 6 bases and J 7 bases, with 12 bases left between them. This CDR3 is 12 amino acids long. The germline V gene encodes CDR1 MDHEN and CDR2 SYDVKM. CDR3 region: CASSYNQGEAFF. The CDR3 DNA follows: TGTGCCAGCAGCTACAATCAGGGTGAAGCTTTCTTT.

The rearrangement uses TRBV7-3 and TRBJ2-1; 8 nucleotides agree with TRBD2. Germline trimming cut 2 bases from V and 4 bases from J; bases unmatched to any gene: 4. Looked up from germline, CDR1 is SGHTA and CDR2 is FQGTGA. The CDR3 contains 15 residues. The CDR3 DNA reads as TGTGCCAGCAGCTTATGGCGGGAGGCTTACAATGAGCAGTTCTTC. Residues: CASSLWREAYNEQFF.

The J gene is TRBJ1-1, the V gene TRBV11-2; 8 bases fit TRBD1. Per the germline V gene, CDR1 is SGHAT and CDR2 is FQNNGV. V was pared by 4 bases and J by 11 bases, with 6 bases of the junction left unmatched. The CDR3 consists of 12 residues. The CDR3 loop is CASSSGGAGAFF. As DNA, the CDR3 is TGTGCCAGCAGCTCAGGGGGCGCAGGGGCTTTCTTT. Drawing the rest from reference TRBV11-2 and TRBJ1-1, the complete variable domain is EAGVAQSPRYKIIEKRQSVAFWCNPISGHATLYWYQQILGQGPKLLIQFQNNGVVDDSQLPKDRFSAERLKGVDSTLKIQPAKLEDSAVYLCASSSGGAGAFFGQGTRLTVV.

This clone has just one count. V gene TRBV4-1 combines with J gene TRBJ2-1; 11 bases map to TRBD1. The V gene's germline CDR1 is MGHRA and CDR2 YSYEKL. This CDR3 spans 15 amino acids. Losses at the gene ends were 0 bases for V and 10 bases for J; bases not matched to a gene: 5. CDR3 region: CASSQDRTGGQEQFF. CDR3 DNA sequence: TGCGCCAGCAGCCAAGATAGGACAGGGGGCCAGGAGCAGTTCTTC.

The CDR3 coding sequence is TGTGCCTGGAGTGTATATGCAACTAATGAAAAACTGTTTTTT. Its translation: CAWSVYATNEKLFF. The genes are TRBV30 and TRBJ1-4; D not resolved. Germline CDR1 and CDR2: GTSNPN and SVGIG (reference sequence). Deletions cut 0 bases from V and 0 bases from J, with 5 bases between. CDR3 size: 14 residues.

This clone occurred a few times. The rearrangement links TRBV5-1 to TRBJ2-3; 13 nucleotides line up with TRBD2. V lost 5 bases, J lost 6 bases, and 3 bases stayed unmatched. CDR1 and CDR2 from the germline V gene are SGHRS and YFSETQ. The CDR3 extends over 14 amino acids. The CDR3 region is CASRGLAGADTQYF. The CDR3 DNA follows: TGCGCCAGCAGAGGACTAGCGGGAGCTGATACGCAGTATTTT.

The sample holds a few counts of this clone. This chain uses TRBV5-1 with TRBJ2-5; maybe TRBD2 (5 bases). CDR3 size: 16 residues. CDR1 and CDR2 (germline): SGHRS, YFSETQ. V was clipped by 4 bases and J by 2 bases, with 18 bases between them. The CDR3 region is CASSPPVRADQETQYF. Written as DNA, the CDR3 is TGCGCCAGCAGCCCCCCCGTGAGGGCCGATCAAGAGACCCAGTACTTC. Looking up the rest from reference TRBV5-1 and TRBJ2-5 gives the full variable domain: KAGVTQTPRYLIKTRGQQVTLSCSPISGHRSVSWYQQTPGQGLQFLFEYFSETQRNKGNFPGRFSGRQFSNSRSEMNVSTLELGDSALYLCASSPPVRADQETQYFGPGTRLLVL.